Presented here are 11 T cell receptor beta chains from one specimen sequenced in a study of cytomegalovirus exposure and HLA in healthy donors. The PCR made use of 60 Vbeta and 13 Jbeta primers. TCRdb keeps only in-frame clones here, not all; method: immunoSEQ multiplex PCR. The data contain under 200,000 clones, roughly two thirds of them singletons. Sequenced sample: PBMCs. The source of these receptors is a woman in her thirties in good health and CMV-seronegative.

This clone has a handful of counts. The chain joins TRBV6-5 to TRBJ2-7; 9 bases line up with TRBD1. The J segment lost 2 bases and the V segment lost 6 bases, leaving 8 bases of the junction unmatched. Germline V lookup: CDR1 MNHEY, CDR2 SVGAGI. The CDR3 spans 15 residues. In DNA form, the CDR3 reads TGTGCCAGCAGCTTCTTCACAGGGGGCGCCTACGAGCAGTACTTC. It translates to CASSFFTGGAYEQYF.

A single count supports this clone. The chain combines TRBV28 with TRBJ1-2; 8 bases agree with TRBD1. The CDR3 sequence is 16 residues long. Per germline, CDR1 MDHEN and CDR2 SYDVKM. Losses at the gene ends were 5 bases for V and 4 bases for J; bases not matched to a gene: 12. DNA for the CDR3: TGTGCCAGCAGTGCAGAATGGACAGGGAGCACCTATGGCTACACCTTC. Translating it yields CASSAEWTGSTYGYTF.

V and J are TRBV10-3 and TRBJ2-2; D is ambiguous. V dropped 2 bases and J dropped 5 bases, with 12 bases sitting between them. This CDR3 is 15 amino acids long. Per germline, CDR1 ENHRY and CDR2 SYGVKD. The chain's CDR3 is CAISEGPQKTGELFF. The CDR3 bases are TGTGCCATCAGTGAGGGGCCTCAAAAGACCGGGGAGCTGTTTTTT.

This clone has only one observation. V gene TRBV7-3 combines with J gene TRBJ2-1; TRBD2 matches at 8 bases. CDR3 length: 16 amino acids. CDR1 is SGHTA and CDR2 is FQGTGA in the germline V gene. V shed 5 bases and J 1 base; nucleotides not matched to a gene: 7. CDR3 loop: CASSRFGGASYNEQFF. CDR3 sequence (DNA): TGTGCCAGCAGCCGGTTCGGGGGGGCGTCCTACAATGAGCAGTTCTTC.

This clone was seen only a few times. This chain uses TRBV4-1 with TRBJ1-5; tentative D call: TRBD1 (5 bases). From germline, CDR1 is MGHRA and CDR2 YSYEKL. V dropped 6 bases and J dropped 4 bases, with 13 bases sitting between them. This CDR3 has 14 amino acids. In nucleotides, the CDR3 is TGCGCCAGCAGTCTCTGGGGGAGGAATCAGCCCCAGCATTTT. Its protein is CASSLWGRNQPQHF.

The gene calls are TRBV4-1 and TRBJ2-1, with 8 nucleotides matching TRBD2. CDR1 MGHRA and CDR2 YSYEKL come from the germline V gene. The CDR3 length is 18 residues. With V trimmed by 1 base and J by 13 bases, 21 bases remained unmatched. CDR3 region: CASSQVGLVERGPEGQFF. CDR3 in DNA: TGCGCCAGCAGCCAAGTGGGGTTGGTGGAGCGGGGGCCAGAGGGTCAGTTCTTC.

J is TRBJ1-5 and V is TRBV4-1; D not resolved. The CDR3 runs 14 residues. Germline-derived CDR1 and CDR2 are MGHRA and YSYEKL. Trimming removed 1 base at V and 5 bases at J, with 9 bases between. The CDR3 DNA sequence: TGCGCCAGCAGCCAAGGGTGGCCCCATCAGCCCCAGCATTTT. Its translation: CASSQGWPHQPQHF.

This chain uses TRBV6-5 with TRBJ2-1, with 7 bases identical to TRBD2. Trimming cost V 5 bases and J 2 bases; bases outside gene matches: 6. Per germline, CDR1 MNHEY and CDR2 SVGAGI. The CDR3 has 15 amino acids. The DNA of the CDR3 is TGTGCCAGCAGTCCCCGGACTAGAACCTACAATGAGCAGTTCTTC. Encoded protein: CASSPRTRTYNEQFF.

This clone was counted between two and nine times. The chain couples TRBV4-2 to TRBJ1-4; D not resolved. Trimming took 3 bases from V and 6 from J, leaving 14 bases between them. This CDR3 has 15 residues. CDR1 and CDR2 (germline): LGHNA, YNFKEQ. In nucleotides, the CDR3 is TGTGCCAGCAGCCAGGATCGGGATGTGGATGAAAAACTGTTTTTT. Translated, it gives CASSQDRDVDEKLFF.

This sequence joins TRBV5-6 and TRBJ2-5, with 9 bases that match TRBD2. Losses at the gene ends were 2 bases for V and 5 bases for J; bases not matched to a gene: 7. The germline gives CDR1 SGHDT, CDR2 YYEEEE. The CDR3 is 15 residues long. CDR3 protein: CASSLGGGAGETQYF. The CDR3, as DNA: TGTGCCAGCAGCTTAGGCGGGGGGGCCGGGGAGACCCAGTACTTC. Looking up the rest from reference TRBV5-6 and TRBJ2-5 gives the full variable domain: DAGVTQSPTHLIKTRGQQVTLRCSPKSGHDTVSWYQQALGQGPQFIFQYYEEEERQRGNFPDRFSGHQFPNYSSELNVNALLLGDSALYLCASSLGGGAGETQYFGPGTRLLVL.

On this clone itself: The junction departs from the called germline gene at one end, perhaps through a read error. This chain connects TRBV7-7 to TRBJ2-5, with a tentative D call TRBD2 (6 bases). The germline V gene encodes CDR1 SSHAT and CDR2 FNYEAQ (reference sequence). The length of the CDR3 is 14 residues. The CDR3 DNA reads TGTGCTAGCAGCCCGAGTAGGAGGGGAGAGACCCAGTACTTC. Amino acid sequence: CASSPSRRGETQYF.